The 28 T cell receptor beta chains below come from one sample, sequenced in a study of cytomegalovirus exposure and HLA in healthy donors (dated 2017 in TCRdb). Library generation was performed with the immunoSEQ multiplex PCR assay. For the multiplex PCR, a mixture combining 60 forward primers for TCR Vbeta segments and 13 reverse primers for TCR Jbeta segments was used. The source is immuneACCESS, and TCRdb retained only in-frame sequences with V and J called. Part of the clones is not carried over; for the studies checked, unresolved V genes explain less than half of this, and the remainder is unexplained. Here the sample has 130,000 to 150,000 clones; over 70% occur a single time. Together, the top ten hold around 5% of the sample. Sequenced: PBMCs. All receptors come from a male donor in good health and CMV-seronegative.

V usage is TRBV5-6 and J usage is TRBJ1-5; D is ambiguous. The germline V gene has CDR1 SGHDT and CDR2 YYEEEE. The CDR3 sequence is 14 residues long. Trimming pared 2 bases from V and 6 bases from J, leaving 12 bases between. The CDR3 loop is CASSFGSGGQPQHF. The CDR3 DNA reads TGTGCCAGCAGCTTTGGGTCGGGTGGTCAGCCCCAGCATTTT.

The chain recombines TRBV5-8 with TRBJ2-3; D is unresolved. The CDR3 loop spans 16 amino acids. The germline gives CDR1 SGHTS, CDR2 YDEGEE. Between the trimmed V and J ends, which lost 1 base and 4 bases, there was a span of 16 bases. The CDR3 protein is CASSLKSSLNADTQYF. DNA of the CDR3: TGTGCCAGCAGCTTGAAATCGAGCCTGAACGCAGATACGCAGTATTTT. Variable domain in full (rest from reference TRBV5-8 and TRBJ2-3): EAGVTQSPTHLIKTRGQQATLRCSPISGHTSVYWYQQALGLGLQFLLWYDEGEERNRGNFPPRFSGRQFPNYSSELNVNALELEDSALYLCASSLKSSLNADTQYFGPGTRLTVL.

This clone appeared a single time. CDR3 nucleotide sequence: TGTGCCAGCAGCAAATCAGCGGGGAATTCTGGGGCCAACGTCCTGACTTTC. This gives the protein CASSKSAGNSGANVLTF. This sequence joins TRBV7-2 and TRBJ2-6; 7 bases are shared with TRBD2. CDR3 length: 17 amino acids. CDR1 and CDR2 from the germline V gene are SGHTA and FQGNSA. Trimming at V came to 5 bases and at J to 1 base, leaving 8 bases not matched to a gene.

The rearrangement uses TRBV7-9 and TRBJ2-1, with 7 nucleotides matching TRBD1. V lost 2 bases and J lost 5; bases outside the gene matches: 15. The CDR3 is made up of 18 amino acids. The V gene's germline CDR1 is SEHNR and CDR2 FQNEAQ (reference sequence). The DNA for the CDR3 is TGTGCCAGCAGCTTAAGTAGGCTTGGTGGACAGGAAAACAATGAGCAGTTCTTC. This translates into CASSLSRLGGQENNEQFF.

The chain couples TRBV5-1 to TRBJ1-1; a possible D gene is TRBD1 (5 bases). The V end lost 4 bases, the J end lost 4 bases, and 14 bases lay between the germline ends. CDR3 length: 14 amino acids. CDR1 and CDR2 from the germline V gene are SGHRS and YFSETQ. The CDR3 is CASSPRRGVTEAFF. The DNA for the CDR3 is TGCGCCAGCAGCCCTCGGAGGGGCGTCACTGAAGCTTTCTTT.

J is TRBJ1-1 and V is TRBV5-1; D is unresolved. V was trimmed by 4 bases and J by 1 base, leaving 11 bases between them. The CDR3 loop spans 14 amino acids. Germline V CDR1 and CDR2: SGHRS, YFSETQ. CDR3 amino acids: CASSPTSSNTEAFF. CDR3 sequence (DNA): TGCGCCAGCAGCCCCACATCCTCGAACACTGAAGCTTTCTTT.

J is TRBJ1-6 and V is TRBV2, with TRBD1 matching over 9 bases. This CDR3 contains 13 residues. CDR1 is SNHLY and CDR2 is FYNNEI in the germline V gene. The junction had 2 bases not matched to a gene; V was cut back by 8 bases and J by 6 bases. CDR3 bases: TGTGCCAGCGAGGGACAGGGTAATTCACCCCTCCACTTT. As protein: CASEGQGNSPLHF.

CDR3 coding DNA: TGCGCCAGCAGCACGAGCTCCTACAATGAGCAGTTCTTC. Protein sequence: CASSTSSYNEQFF. The rearrangement uses TRBV5-1 and TRBJ2-1; D gene uncertain. The CDR3 is made up of 13 amino acids. The ends were cut back, 4 bases at V and 0 bases at J, with 5 bases in the middle. Per the germline V gene, CDR1 is SGHRS and CDR2 is YFSETQ.

The J gene is TRBJ1-2, the V gene TRBV19; 8 bases are a match to TRBD1. This CDR3 region has 16 residues. Germline V CDR1 and CDR2: LNHDA, SQIVND (reference sequence). J lost 4 bases, V lost 7 bases, and 14 bases had no gene match. The CDR3 nucleotides are TGTGCCAGTAACAATCACCGGACAGGGCGATCCTATGGCTACACCTTC. The encoded protein is CASNNHRTGRSYGYTF.

The chain employs TRBV30 and TRBJ1-5; TRBD1 is a possible D gene (5 bases). CDR1 is GTSNPN, CDR2 SVGIG, per germline (reference sequence). The CDR3 sequence is 15 residues long. V was cut by 3 bases and J by 5 bases, with 17 bases left in between. CDR3 residues: CAWSPGAGPDQPQHF. CDR3 coding DNA: TGTGCCTGGAGCCCGGGAGCAGGGCCCGATCAGCCCCAGCATTTT.

V gene TRBV7-8 combines with J gene TRBJ1-2, with no clear D. This CDR3 is 14 amino acids long. Germline CDR1 is SGHVS and CDR2 is FQNEAQ. V was cut by 1 base and J by 4 bases, with 10 bases left in between. The CDR3 DNA follows: TGTGCCAGCAGCTTAGTGGACGAGGGCTATGGCTACACCTTC. Translated, it gives CASSLVDEGYGYTF.

The table lists this clone with a few counts. This chain uses TRBV7-8 with TRBJ2-1, with a weak D call TRBD1 (6 bases). The CDR3 is 16 residues long. V dropped 7 bases and J dropped 4 bases, with 20 bases sitting between them. CDR1 and CDR2 (germline): SGHVS, FQNEAQ. CDR3: CASTNLQGLFYNEQFF. The CDR3 DNA follows: TGTGCCAGCACCAACCTACAGGGCCTTTTTTACAATGAGCAGTTCTTC.

This chain links TRBV7-6 with TRBJ2-3; 9 positions agree with TRBD1. With V trimmed by 8 bases and J by 6 bases, 6 bases remained unmatched. Germline V gene data show CDR1 as SGHVS and CDR2 as FNYEAQ. The CDR3 runs to 13 residues. DNA for the CDR3: TGTGCCAGCGGACAGGGGTATTTGGATACGCAGTATTTT. This codes for CASGQGYLDTQYF.

The V gene is TRBV29-1, the J gene TRBJ2-7; D is perhaps TRBD1 (5 bases). Germline loops: CDR1 SQVTM, CDR2 ANQGSEA. Trimming shortened V by 2 bases and J by 2 bases, and 16 bases separated the two germline ends. CDR3 length: 15 residues. Here the CDR3 reads CSVEKAQGLTYEQYF. The CDR3 coding sequence is TGCAGCGTTGAAAAGGCCCAGGGCCTAACCTACGAGCAGTACTTC.

This chain uses TRBV4-1 with TRBJ2-5; TRBD2 matches 7 bases. The CDR3 contains 15 residues. The germline V gene encodes CDR1 MGHRA and CDR2 YSYEKL. The ends lost 3 bases at V and 7 bases at J; junction bases unmatched: 11. The CDR3 DNA sequence: TGCGCCAGCAGCCACCGGACTAGTGCGTCGTGGACCCAGTACTTC. Amino acid sequence: CASSHRTSASWTQYF.

The CDR3 sequence: CASSQDSPGLQTGELFF. The CDR3 coding sequence is TGCGCCAGCAGCCAAGACTCGCCGGGACTACAAACCGGGGAGCTGTTTTTT. The chain is built from TRBV4-3 and TRBJ2-2; 7 bases line up with TRBD2. The V and J ends lost 0 bases and 5 bases, in that order; junction bases with no gene match: 9. This CDR3 has 17 amino acids. The germline V gene encodes CDR1 LGHNA and CDR2 YSLEER.

The count of this clone is one. The chain combines TRBV30 with TRBJ1-1; possibly TRBD1 for D (5 bases). The germline V gene has CDR1 GTSNPN and CDR2 SVGIG (reference sequence). V lost 3 bases and J 11 bases, leaving 13 bases between the germline ends. This CDR3 contains 11 residues. CDR3 bases: TGTGCCTGGAGCTTCCGGGGGGGGGCTTTCTTT. This gives the protein CAWSFRGGAFF.

The chain joins TRBV10-3 to TRBJ1-1; tentative D call: TRBD1 (6 bases). CDR1 is ENHRY and CDR2 is SYGVKD in the germline V gene. Trimming removed 9 bases from V and 4 bases from J, with 15 bases in between. This CDR3 region has 13 residues. The CDR3 sequence is CAIGQRDGTEAFF. The CDR3 DNA is TGTGCCATAGGACAGAGGGATGGCACTGAAGCTTTCTTT.

V is TRBV6-6 and J is TRBJ1-6, with D maybe TRBD1 (5 bases). The CDR3 runs 15 residues. Germline V gene data show CDR1 as MNHNY and CDR2 as SVGAGI (reference sequence). V shed 2 bases and J shed 7 bases, with 12 bases lying between them. The CDR3 sequence is CASSYPREGNSPLHF. CDR3 DNA sequence: TGTGCCAGCAGTTACCCAAGGGAGGGGAATTCACCCCTCCACTTT.

This sequence joins TRBV27 and TRBJ2-1, with unresolved D. V gave up 2 bases and J gave up 1 base, with 9 bases separating them. The CDR3 has 15 amino acids. Germline V gives CDR1 MNHEY, CDR2 SMNVEV (reference sequence). DNA for the CDR3: TGTGCCAGCAGTTTAGTATCCGGGTCCTACAATGAGCAGTTCTTC. Translated: CASSLVSGSYNEQFF.

The rearrangement joins TRBV4-1 to TRBJ2-7; TRBD2 might be the D (5 bases). Trimming pared 1 base from V and 0 bases from J, leaving 10 bases between. The CDR3 loop spans 15 amino acids. The germline CDR1 and CDR2 sequences are MGHRA and YSYEKL. The CDR3 DNA reads TGCGCCAGCAGCCAAGGAACAGCGGACTCCTACGAGCAGTACTTC. This translates into CASSQGTADSYEQYF.

CDR3 bases: TGTGCCAGCAGCTTGAACGGCGGATACAATGAGCAGTTCTTC. Amino acids: CASSLNGGYNEQFF. The J gene is TRBJ2-1, the V gene TRBV5-4; D gene unclear. V lost 1 base to trimming and J lost 4 bases, with 9 bases between them. This CDR3 region has 14 residues. Germline V gene lookup returns CDR1 SGHNT and CDR2 YYREEE (reference sequence).

The chain has TRBV4-1 and TRBJ1-1, with TRBD1 matching 10 bases. Trimming took 1 base from V and 10 from J; bases not matched to a gene: 18. This CDR3 region has 18 residues. Germline V lookup: CDR1 MGHRA, CDR2 YSYEKL. CDR3 DNA sequence: TGCGCCAGCAGCCAAGGTTTAACTGGGACAGGGGCAAGGGGAAGAGCTTTCTTT. Translation: CASSQGLTGTGARGRAFF.

This chain connects TRBV7-2 to TRBJ2-1; D may be TRBD2 (6 bases). Trimming pared 2 bases from V and 4 bases from J, leaving 21 bases between. The germline V gene has CDR1 SGHTA and CDR2 FQGNSA. The CDR3 contains 18 residues. The DNA of the CDR3 is TGTGCCAGCAGCTTATTTCTATCGGGTGGGGGGAGGTACAATGAGCAGTTCTTC. Protein product: CASSLFLSGGGRYNEQFF.

J is TRBJ2-3 and V is TRBV7-6, with 9 bases lining up with TRBD1. Per germline, CDR1 SGHVS and CDR2 FNYEAQ. V trimming: 6 bases; J trimming: 2 bases; junction bases outside the gene matches: 6. The CDR3 has 15 amino acids. The CDR3 bases are TGTGCCAGCAGGGGGACAGGGAGCGTCACAGATACGCAGTATTTT. This sequence encodes CASRGTGSVTDTQYF. The full variable domain, its missing parts supplied by reference TRBV7-6 and TRBJ2-3, is GAGVSQSPRYKVTKRGQDVALRCDPISGHVSLYWYRQALGQGPEFLTYFNYEAQQDKSGLPNDRFSAERPEGSISTLTIQRTEQRDSAMYRCASRGTGSVTDTQYFGPGTRLTVL.

The chain recombines TRBV27 with TRBJ2-7; tentative D call: TRBD1 (6 bases). Trimming shortened V by 5 bases and J by 0 bases, and 11 bases separated the two germline ends. Germline assignment: CDR1 MNHEY and CDR2 SMNVEV (reference sequence). The CDR3 consists of 14 residues. The CDR3 DNA sequence: TGTGCCAGCAGTCCAGGGGCCCTCTCCTACGAGCAGTACTTC. This gives the protein CASSPGALSYEQYF.

About this clone: A read error is likely, as this CDR3 ends without the conserved phenylalanine or tryptophan. The chain recombines TRBV7-9 with TRBJ2-6; 8 nucleotides align to TRBD1. CDR1 and CDR2 (germline): SEHNR, FQNEAQ (reference sequence). The CDR3 covers 16 residues. J lost 1 base, V lost 4 bases, and 3 bases had no gene match. CDR3 nucleotides: TGTGCCAGCAGCTATTGGACAGGGTCTGGGGCCAACGTCCTGACTCTC. Its protein is CASSYWTGSGANVLTL.

V and J are TRBV19 and TRBJ1-2; 10 bases are a match to TRBD1. The CDR3 runs to 14 residues. After removal of 3 bases from V and 8 bases from J, the junction contained 6 bases not matched to a gene. CDR1 and CDR2 (germline): LNHDA, SQIVND (reference sequence). The CDR3 region has the DNA TGTGCCAGTAGTATGGACAGGGGGGCGATGGGCTACACCTTC. Translation: CASSMDRGAMGYTF. Complete variable domain (other parts from reference TRBV19 and TRBJ1-2): DGGITQSPKYLFRKEGQNVTLSCEQNLNHDAMYWYRQDPGQGLRLIYYSQIVNDFQKGDIAEGYSVSREKKESFPLTVTSAQKNPTAFYLCASSMDRGAMGYTFGSGTRLTVV.